Following are 28 T cell receptor beta chains from one sample sequenced in a study of blood T cell repertoires in COVID-19. Sequencing was performed with immunoSEQ multiplex PCR; in TCRdb, only in-frame clones are kept and a portion is missing. The sample holds hundreds of thousands of clones, 70% to 90% seen once. The sequenced sample was PBMCs or T cells enriched from blood (not recorded which). The receptor set was obtained from a woman under 30 with acute COVID-19.

This sequence joins TRBV19 and TRBJ2-1; the D gene is possibly TRBD2 (6 bases). CDR1 and CDR2 from the germline V gene are LNHDA and SQIVND (reference sequence). The germline V and J ends were trimmed by 3 bases and 5 bases, with 14 bases remaining between them. This CDR3 comprises 15 residues. The CDR3 DNA is TGTGCCAGTAGTATTTGGGGGGAGACTAACAATGAGCAGTTCTTC. Translated: CASSIWGETNNEQFF.

The rearrangement links TRBV11-2 to TRBJ2-7; 12 bases agree with TRBD2. The CDR3 loop spans 15 amino acids. CDR1 SGHAT and CDR2 FQNNGV come from the germline V gene. Losses at the gene ends were 1 base for V and 6 bases for J; bases not matched to a gene: 4. This chain's CDR3 is CASSLATSGSGEQYF. DNA for the CDR3: TGTGCCAGCAGCTTAGCGACTAGCGGGAGTGGCGAGCAGTACTTC.

This clone has only one observation. V usage is TRBV7-9 and J usage is TRBJ2-1, with 7 bases lining up with TRBD1. CDR1 SEHNR and CDR2 FQNEAQ come from the germline V gene (reference sequence). The CDR3 covers 17 residues. The J segment lost 6 bases and the V segment lost 1 base, leaving 12 bases of the junction unmatched. The chain's CDR3 is CASSLGVGGSHFNEQFF. CDR3 bases: TGTGCCAGCAGCTTAGGGGTAGGGGGCTCGCACTTCAATGAGCAGTTCTTC.

The chain recombines TRBV2 with TRBJ1-1, with D unresolved. In germline, CDR1 is SNHLY, CDR2 FYNNEI. Trimming took 8 bases from V and 1 from J, leaving 11 bases between them. This CDR3 region has 13 residues. The CDR3 nucleotides read TGTGCCAGCGAGAGAGCGGGGAACACTGAAGCTTTCTTT. This translates into CASERAGNTEAFF.

The V gene is TRBV7-2, the J gene TRBJ1-5; TRBD1 agrees at 7 bases. J was trimmed by 5 bases and V by 4 bases; bases with no gene match: 8. The CDR3 sequence is 15 residues long. Per the germline V gene, CDR1 is SGHTA and CDR2 is FQGNSA. In DNA form, the CDR3 reads TGTGCCAGCAGCTCTCACAGGGGACCCGATCAGCCCCAGCATTTT. This gives the protein CASSSHRGPDQPQHF.

The V and J genes are TRBV28 and TRBJ1-5; 8 positions agree with TRBD1. CDR3 length equals 15 residues. V shed 5 bases, J shed 4 bases, and the junction held 7 bases outside the gene matches. In germline, CDR1 is MDHEN, CDR2 SYDVKM. The chain's CDR3 is CASSATGTGNQPQHF. DNA of the CDR3: TGTGCCAGCAGTGCCACCGGGACAGGTAATCAGCCCCAGCATTTT.

This clone was counted once. V gene TRBV19 combines with J gene TRBJ2-1; TRBD2 aligns across 8 bases. The junction had 12 bases not matched to a gene; V was cut back by 11 bases and J by 3 bases. CDR1 is LNHDA and CDR2 is SQIVND in the germline V gene (reference sequence). The CDR3 covers 15 residues. The CDR3 DNA reads as TGTGCCTCGGGCCTAGCGGGCGGTATCTACAATGAGCAGTTCTTC. It is translated as CASGLAGGIYNEQFF.

This rearrangement joins TRBV7-2 to TRBJ1-6; no firm D call. The V gene lost 2 bases and the J gene lost 5 bases, with 7 bases spanning the gap. CDR3 length: 14 residues. The germline gives CDR1 SGHTA, CDR2 FQGNSA. The CDR3 sequence is CASSLLSNNSPLHF. The CDR3 nucleotides read TGTGCCAGCAGCTTATTGAGTAATAATTCACCCCTCCACTTT.

The chain is built from TRBV21-1 and TRBJ2-3; TRBD2, the table's D call, lacks a check against the DNA. TRBV21-1 is termed a pseudogene. The CDR3 totals 18 residues. CDR3 residues: CASSKGRSSGRSTDTQYF. For the CDR3, the DNA is TGTGCCAGCAGCAAAGGACGTTCTAGCGGGAGGTCGACAGATACGCAGTATTTT.

This chain links TRBV30 with TRBJ2-7, with D maybe TRBD2 (6 bases). The CDR3 totals 14 residues. The V end lost 2 bases, the J end lost 4 bases, and 15 bases lay between the germline ends. The germline gives CDR1 GTSNPN, CDR2 SVGIG (reference sequence). The CDR3 loop is CAWSPGTQRYEQYF. As DNA, the CDR3 is TGTGCCTGGAGTCCTGGGACTCAACGGTACGAGCAGTACTTC.

This sequence joins TRBV29-1 and TRBJ2-7, with a weak D call TRBD1 (6 bases). This CDR3 has 17 amino acids. V lost 4 bases and J 0 bases, leaving 22 bases between the germline ends. CDR1 is SQVTM and CDR2 is ANQGSEA in the germline V gene. The CDR3 here is CSVVTDHRDKSSYEQYF. The DNA for the CDR3 is TGCAGCGTTGTGACCGACCACCGGGACAAGAGCTCCTACGAGCAGTACTTC.

The V and J genes are TRBV7-2 and TRBJ1-1; 7 bases map to TRBD1. Trimming took 5 bases from V and 1 from J; bases not matched to a gene: 4. The CDR3 totals 14 residues. Germline V lookup: CDR1 SGHTA, CDR2 FQGNSA. The CDR3 DNA is TGTGCCAGCAGCGGGGGACAGACGAACACTGAAGCTTTCTTT. The encoded protein is CASSGGQTNTEAFF.

The V call is TRBV4-2, the J call TRBJ2-5, with 12 bases lining up with TRBD2. Germline V gene lookup returns CDR1 LGHNA and CDR2 YNFKEQ. V was pared by 1 base and J by 2 bases, with 2 bases of the junction left unmatched. The CDR3 contains 16 residues. CDR3 nucleotides: TGTGCCAGCAGCCAAGCTAGCGGGGGGGATCAAGAGACCCAGTACTTC. Translating it yields CASSQASGGDQETQYF.

As for this clone: Other nucleotide sequences from this sample produce the same CDR3. This chain links TRBV6-5 with TRBJ2-7; 9 nucleotides agree with TRBD1. V shed 6 bases and J 0 bases; nucleotides not matched to a gene: 3. Germline values: CDR1 MNHEY, CDR2 SVGAGI. This CDR3 is built from 14 residues. CDR3 DNA: TGTGCCAGCAGCCGGGACAGGGACTCCTACGAGCAGTACTTC. This gives the protein CASSRDRDSYEQYF.

The gene calls are TRBV9 and TRBJ1-1; the match to TRBD1 covers 12 bases. Germline CDR1 SGDLS, CDR2 YYNGEE. V trimming: 4 bases; J trimming: 11 bases; junction bases outside the gene matches: 12. The length of the CDR3 is 15 residues. The chain's CDR3 is CASSPRSRDRGHAFF. The CDR3 DNA reads as TGTGCCAGCAGCCCTCGAAGCCGGGACAGGGGGCATGCTTTCTTT.

The chain combines TRBV19 with TRBJ1-6; 11 bases align to TRBD1. Per germline, CDR1 LNHDA and CDR2 SQIVND (reference sequence). V shed 8 bases and J 8 bases; nucleotides not matched to a gene: 8. The CDR3 has 15 amino acids. The chain's CDR3 is CASSRDRGVHSPLHF. The CDR3 DNA is TGTGCCAGTTCACGGGACAGGGGGGTTCATTCACCCCTCCACTTT.

The chain is built from TRBV9 and TRBJ2-3, with D possibly being TRBD2 (6 bases). In germline, CDR1 is SGDLS, CDR2 YYNGEE. CDR3 length: 14 residues. The ends were cut back, 4 bases at V and 0 bases at J, with 9 bases in the middle. CDR3 sequence (DNA): TGTGCCAGCAGCCCGGGAGACAGCACAGATACGCAGTATTTT. It yields the protein CASSPGDSTDTQYF.

CDR3 loop: CANDRRNTEAFF. CDR3 coding DNA: TGTGCCAACGACAGGAGGAACACTGAAGCTTTCTTT. The chain uses TRBV11-2 and TRBJ1-1; weak D call: TRBD1 (6 bases). CDR1 and CDR2 from the germline V gene are SGHAT and FQNNGV. The CDR3 runs to 12 residues. Between the trimmed V and J ends, which lost 10 bases and 1 base, there was a span of 10 bases.

The chain carries TRBV7-8 and TRBJ1-5; D possibly corresponds to TRBD1 (6 bases). The CDR3 runs 16 residues. The germline gives CDR1 SGHVS, CDR2 FQNEAQ. V lost 3 bases and J 0 bases, leaving 12 bases between the germline ends. The CDR3 here is CASSLGTRYSNQPQHF. CDR3 coding DNA: TGTGCCAGCAGCTTGGGGACAAGGTATAGCAATCAGCCCCAGCATTTT.

This chain's CDR3 is CASSFGTGFTEAFF. CDR3 nucleotides: TGTGCCAGCAGCTTCGGGACAGGTTTCACTGAAGCTTTCTTT. V and J are TRBV9 and TRBJ1-1, with 8 bases identical to TRBD1. Germline V gene data show CDR1 as SGDLS and CDR2 as YYNGEE. The CDR3 covers 14 residues. The V gene end was trimmed by 4 bases and the J gene end by 4 bases; junction bases not matched to a gene: 6.

The chain employs TRBV5-1 and TRBJ2-7; the D is unclear. The length of the CDR3 is 11 residues. V dropped 4 bases and J dropped 3 bases, with 5 bases sitting between them. The germline gives CDR1 SGHRS, CDR2 YFSETQ. CDR3: CASSINYEQYF. DNA for the CDR3: TGCGCCAGCAGCATCAACTACGAGCAGTACTTC.

This chain joins TRBV19 and TRBJ2-7; 8 positions match TRBD1. J was trimmed by 3 bases and V by 6 bases; bases with no gene match: 7. The CDR3 totals 14 residues. From germline, CDR1 is LNHDA and CDR2 SQIVND (reference sequence). The CDR3 loop is CASRIRQGSYEQYF. The CDR3 DNA reads as TGTGCCAGTAGAATCCGACAGGGGAGCTACGAGCAGTACTTC.

This clone has a single count. The rearrangement joins TRBV7-2 to TRBJ1-1, with D uncertain. CDR1 is SGHTA, CDR2 FQGNSA, per germline. V was trimmed by 3 bases and J by 7 bases, leaving 15 bases between them. The length of the CDR3 is 14 residues. This chain's CDR3 is CASSFPGGSGEAFF. The CDR3 bases are TGTGCCAGCAGCTTCCCCGGTGGCAGCGGTGAAGCTTTCTTT.

This sequence joins TRBV9 and TRBJ1-2, with 8 bases aligning to TRBD1. The CDR3 has 16 amino acids. V was clipped by 0 bases and J by 8 bases; unmatched bases: 12. CDR1 is SGDLS, CDR2 YYNGEE, per germline. The CDR3 loop reads CASSVDQPIGQGGYTF. Here the CDR3 DNA reads TGTGCCAGCAGCGTAGACCAACCAATAGGACAGGGCGGCTACACCTTC. Full variable domain (missing parts from reference TRBV9 and TRBJ1-2): DSGVTQTPKHLITATGQRVTLRCSPRSGDLSVYWYQQSLDQGLQFLIQYYNGEERAKGNILERFSAQQFPDLHSELNLSSLELGDSALYFCASSVDQPIGQGGYTFGSGTRLTVV.

The J gene is TRBJ1-3, the V gene TRBV23-1, with D possibly matching TRBD1 (5 bases). TRBV23-1 belongs to the ORF category, with a function that is uncertain. V lost 2 bases and J lost 0, with 17 bases in between. This CDR3 spans 18 amino acids. The CDR3 region is CASSQMDMRLSSGNTIYF. Here the CDR3 DNA reads TGCGCCAGCAGTCAAATGGACATGAGACTGAGCTCTGGAAACACCATATATTTT.

A word on this clone: Within the sample, other DNA sequences also encode this same CDR3. The chain is built from TRBV5-1 and TRBJ1-5; tentative D call: TRBD1 (6 bases). From germline, CDR1 is SGHRS and CDR2 YFSETQ. Trimming left V 2 bases short and J 0 bases short, with 9 bases between. This CDR3 has 15 amino acids. For the CDR3, the DNA is TGCGCCAGCAGCTTAACAGGGTATAGCAATCAGCCCCAGCATTTT. This sequence encodes CASSLTGYSNQPQHF.

The rearrangement uses TRBV7-2 and TRBJ1-4, with 7 bases matching TRBD1. This CDR3 region has 17 residues. V gave up 4 bases and J gave up 2 bases; unmatched junction bases: 10. The germline V gene encodes CDR1 SGHTA and CDR2 FQGNSA. The DNA of the CDR3 is TGTGCCAGCAGCTCCCGGCTACCGGGACAGACTAATGAAAAACTGTTTTTT. It codes for CASSSRLPGQTNEKLFF.

This clone appeared a single time. The V and J genes are TRBV27 and TRBJ2-2; 9 positions match TRBD1. V shed 5 bases and J 1 base; nucleotides not matched to a gene: 2. Per the germline V gene, CDR1 is MNHEY and CDR2 is SMNVEV (reference sequence). This CDR3 is 15 amino acids long. CDR3 coding DNA: TGTGCCAGCAGTCCGGGACAGGGGAACACCGGGGAGCTGTTTTTT. It translates to CASSPGQGNTGELFF.